Given below is one TCR beta chain in context. This entry comes from a study of blood T cell repertoires in COVID-19. At the level of the study: Sample material is recorded as cDNA or gDNA derived from T cells, B-cell-depleted T cells, or PBMCs.

The CDR3 covers 19 residues. V lost 6 bases to trimming and J lost 0 bases; unmatched junction nucleotides: 10. Germline V gene sequence: CDR1 MNHNY, CDR2 SVGAGI (reference sequence). The protocol was immunoSEQ multiplex PCR, while the TCRdb copy is restricted to in-frame clones and leaves out a portion. The sample has 200,000 to 250,000 clones; 80% to 95% are singletons. The Seattle site enrolled patients during active infection and followed them longitudinally. The origin of this receptor is a man in his fifties or sixties with COVID-19, enrolled during active disease. Material for sequencing was peripheral blood. The V call is TRBV6-6, the J call TRBJ2-1; 14 bases map to TRBD2. For the CDR3, the DNA is TGTGCCAGCAGACGACTAGCGGGAGGGATCAAGAGCTCCTACAATGAGCAGTTCTTC. This sequence encodes CASRRLAGGIKSSYNEQFF.